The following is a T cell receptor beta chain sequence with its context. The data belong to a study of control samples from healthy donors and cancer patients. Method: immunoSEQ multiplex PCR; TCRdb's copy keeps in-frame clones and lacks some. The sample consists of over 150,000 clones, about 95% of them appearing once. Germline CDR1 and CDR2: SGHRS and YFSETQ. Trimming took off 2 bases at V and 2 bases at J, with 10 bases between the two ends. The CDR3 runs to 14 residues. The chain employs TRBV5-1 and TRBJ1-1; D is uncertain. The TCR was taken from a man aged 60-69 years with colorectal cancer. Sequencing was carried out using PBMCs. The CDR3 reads CASSLEQFNTEAFF. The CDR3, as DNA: TGCGCCAGCAGCTTAGAACAGTTTAACACTGAAGCTTTCTTT.